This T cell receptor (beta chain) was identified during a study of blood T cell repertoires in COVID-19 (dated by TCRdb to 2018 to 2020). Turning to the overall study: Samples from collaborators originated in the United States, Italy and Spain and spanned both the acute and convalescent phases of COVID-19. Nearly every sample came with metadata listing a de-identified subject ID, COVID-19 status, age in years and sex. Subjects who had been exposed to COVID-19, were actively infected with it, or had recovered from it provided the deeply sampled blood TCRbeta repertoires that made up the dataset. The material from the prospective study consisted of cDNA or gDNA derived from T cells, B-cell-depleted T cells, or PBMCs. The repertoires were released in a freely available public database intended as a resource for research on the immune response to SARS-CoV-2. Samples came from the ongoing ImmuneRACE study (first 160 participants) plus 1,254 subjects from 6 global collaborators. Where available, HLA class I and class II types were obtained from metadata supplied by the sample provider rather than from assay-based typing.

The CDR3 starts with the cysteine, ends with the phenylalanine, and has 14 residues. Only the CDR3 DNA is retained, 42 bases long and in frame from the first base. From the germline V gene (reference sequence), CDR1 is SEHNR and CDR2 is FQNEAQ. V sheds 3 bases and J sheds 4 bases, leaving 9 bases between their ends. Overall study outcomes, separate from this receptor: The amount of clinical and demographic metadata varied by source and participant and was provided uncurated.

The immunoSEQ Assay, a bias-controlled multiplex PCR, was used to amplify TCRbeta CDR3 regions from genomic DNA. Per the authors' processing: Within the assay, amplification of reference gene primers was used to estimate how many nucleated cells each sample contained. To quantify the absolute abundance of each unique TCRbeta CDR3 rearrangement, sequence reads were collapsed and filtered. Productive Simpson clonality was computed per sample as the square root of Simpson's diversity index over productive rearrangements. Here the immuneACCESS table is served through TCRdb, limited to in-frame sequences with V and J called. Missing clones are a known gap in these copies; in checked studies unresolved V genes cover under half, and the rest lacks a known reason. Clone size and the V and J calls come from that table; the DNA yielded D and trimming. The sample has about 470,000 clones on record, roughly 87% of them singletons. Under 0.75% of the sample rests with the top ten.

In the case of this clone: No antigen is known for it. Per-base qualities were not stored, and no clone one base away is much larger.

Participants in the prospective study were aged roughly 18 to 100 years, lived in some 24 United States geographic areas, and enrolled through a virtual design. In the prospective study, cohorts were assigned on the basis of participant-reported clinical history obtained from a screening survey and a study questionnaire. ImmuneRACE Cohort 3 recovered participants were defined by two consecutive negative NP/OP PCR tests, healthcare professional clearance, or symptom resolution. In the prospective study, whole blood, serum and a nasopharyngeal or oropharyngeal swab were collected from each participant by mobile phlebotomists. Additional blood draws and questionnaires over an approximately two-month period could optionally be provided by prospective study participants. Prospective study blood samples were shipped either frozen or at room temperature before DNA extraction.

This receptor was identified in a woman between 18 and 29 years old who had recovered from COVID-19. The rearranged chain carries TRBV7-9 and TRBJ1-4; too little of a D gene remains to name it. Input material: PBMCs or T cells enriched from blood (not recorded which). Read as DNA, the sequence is TGTGCCAGCAGCTTTCCGGGTAGTAATGAAAAACTGTTTTTT. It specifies CASSFPGSNEKLFF.